A single sample gave rise to the 8 T cell receptor beta chains below, sequenced in a study of T cell repertoires in aging, cancer and after chemotherapy. Amplification of TCR beta used genomic DNA extracted from peripheral blood. Multiplex touch-down PCR with TRB-A/B primers amplified rearranged V-D-J TRB sequences. TCRdb itself ran the multiplex PCR reads through MiXCR, one entry per CDR3 protein. The top ten hold approximately 75% of the sample, which has about 910 distinct CDR3 sequences, around 54% seen once. What was sequenced was blood. These receptors were collected from a human donor with a blood cancer.

Sample share makes this clonotype medium-sized. This chain connects TRBV20-1 to TRBJ2-2; TRBD1 aligns across 7 bases. The CDR3 extends over 13 amino acids. CDR1 and CDR2 from the germline V gene are DFQATT and SNEGSKA (reference sequence). The J segment lost 4 bases and the V segment lost 7 bases, leaving 6 bases of the junction unmatched. This CDR3 is CSVRTGPTGELFF. DNA for the CDR3: TGCAGTGTTAGGACAGGCCCCACCGGGGAGCTGTTTTTT.

On this clonotype itself: Compared with germline, one end of the junction differs, possibly owing to a read error. The V call is TRBV12-3 or TRBV12-4, the J call TRBJ2-3; D might be TRBD2 (5 bases). The CDR3 is made up of 13 amino acids. The CDR3 reads CATSERTEDTQYF. The CDR3 nucleotides read TGTGCCACCAGTGAGAGGACTGAGGATACGCAGTATTTT.

CDR3 DNA sequence: TGTGCCAGCAGCTTAGTTGGGAGCTATGGCTACACCTTC. It is translated as CASSLVGSYGYTF. The chain combines TRBV7-2 with TRBJ1-2; D is undetermined. Trimming left V 1 base short and J 4 bases short, with 7 bases between. This CDR3 region has 13 residues. CDR1 is SGHTA and CDR2 is FQGNSA in the germline V gene.

The sample holds a few counts of this clonotype. The chain carries TRBV29-1 and TRBJ2-7; 10 positions agree with TRBD1. The V and J ends lost 0 bases and 1 base, in that order; junction bases with no gene match: 3. The CDR3 length is 15 residues. CDR1 is SQVTM and CDR2 is ANQGSEA in the germline V gene. Here the CDR3 reads CSVEDRTGGSYEQYF. The CDR3 DNA sequence: TGCAGCGTTGAAGACCGGACAGGGGGGTCCTACGAGCAGTACTTC.

The CDR3 reads CASSPGTSGGRGDEQFF. The CDR3 DNA reads TGTGCCAGTAGTCCGGGGACTAGCGGGGGACGGGGCGATGAGCAGTTCTTC. The V and J genes are TRBV19 and TRBJ2-1; 14 positions agree with TRBD2. Trimming cost V 5 bases and J 8 bases; bases outside gene matches: 11. Germline V gives CDR1 LNHDA, CDR2 SQIVND (reference sequence). The CDR3 is made up of 17 amino acids.

The chain is built from TRBV11-1 and TRBJ2-5; D gene uncertain. Per germline, CDR1 SGHAT and CDR2 FQDESV (reference sequence). The CDR3 spans 17 residues. V was pared by 0 bases and J by 6 bases, with 20 bases between. The CDR3, as DNA: TGTGCCAGCAGCTTAGCCTTTACAACCGTCGGCGAGCAGACCCAGTACTTC. Translated: CASSLAFTTVGEQTQYF. The variable domain in full, completed from reference TRBV11-1 and TRBJ2-5, reads EAEVAQSPRYKITEKSQAVAFWCDPISGHATLYWYRQILGQGPELLVQFQDESVVDDSQLPKDRFSAERLKGVDSTLKIQPAELGDSAMYLCASSLAFTTVGEQTQYFGPGTRLLVL.

The chain couples TRBV6-5 to TRBJ1-6; 7 bases are a match to TRBD1. Trimming removed 7 bases from V and 7 bases from J; junction bases left unmatched: 7. The CDR3 runs to 14 residues. Germline V lookup: CDR1 MNHEY, CDR2 SVGAGI. The CDR3 nucleotides read TGTGCCAGCAAGCCGGGACAGCTAAATTCACCCCTCCACTTT. Residues: CASKPGQLNSPLHF.

In its sample, this clonotype was seen once. The chain carries TRBV5-1 and TRBJ1-3; 7 nucleotides line up with TRBD1. The CDR3 extends over 15 amino acids. The junction had 6 bases not matched to a gene; V was cut back by 6 bases and J by 0 bases. CDR1 is SGHRS, CDR2 YFSETQ, per germline. In DNA form, the CDR3 reads TGCGCCAGCAAAGGGACAGCCAGCTCTGGAAACACCATATATTTT. This encodes CASKGTASSGNTIYF.